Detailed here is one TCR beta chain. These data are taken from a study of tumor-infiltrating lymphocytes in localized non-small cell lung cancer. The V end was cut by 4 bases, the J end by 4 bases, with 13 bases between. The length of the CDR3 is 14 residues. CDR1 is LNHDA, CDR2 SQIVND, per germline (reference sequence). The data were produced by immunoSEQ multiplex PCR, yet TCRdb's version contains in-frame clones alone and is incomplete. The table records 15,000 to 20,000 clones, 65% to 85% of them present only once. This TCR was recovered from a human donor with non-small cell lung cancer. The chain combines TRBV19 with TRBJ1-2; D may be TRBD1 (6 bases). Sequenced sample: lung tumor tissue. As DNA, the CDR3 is TGTGCCAGTAGTACAAAACAGGGCTTCTATGGCTACACCTTC. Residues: CASSTKQGFYGYTF.